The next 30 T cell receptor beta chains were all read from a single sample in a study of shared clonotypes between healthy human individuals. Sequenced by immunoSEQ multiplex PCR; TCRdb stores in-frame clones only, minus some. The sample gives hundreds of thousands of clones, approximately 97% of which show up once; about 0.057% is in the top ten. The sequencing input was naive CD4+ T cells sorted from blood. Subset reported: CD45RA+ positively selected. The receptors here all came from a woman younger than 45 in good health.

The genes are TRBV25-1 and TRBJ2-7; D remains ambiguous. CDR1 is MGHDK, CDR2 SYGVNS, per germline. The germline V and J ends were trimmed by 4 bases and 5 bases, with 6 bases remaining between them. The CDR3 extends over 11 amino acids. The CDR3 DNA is TGTGCCAGCAGTGGCTATAACGAGCAGTACTTC. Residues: CASSGYNEQYF.

As DNA, the CDR3 is TGTGCCAGCAGGGGCGGAGGCCTTTGGGCTTTCTTT. Protein sequence: CASRGGGLWAFF. The J gene is TRBJ1-1, the V gene TRBV28; no reliable D call. This CDR3 comprises 12 residues. V lost 6 bases and J 11 bases, leaving 16 bases between the germline ends. Germline V CDR1 and CDR2: MDHEN, SYDVKM.

CDR3 amino acids: CASSSRVAEQYF. As DNA, the CDR3 is TGTGCCAGCAGCAGCAGGGTGGCCGAGCAGTACTTC. The chain links TRBV5-8 to TRBJ2-7, with D perhaps TRBD1 (5 bases). The V gene's germline CDR1 is SGHTS and CDR2 YDEGEE. CDR3 length: 12 amino acids. The V gene lost 4 bases and the J gene lost 6 bases, with 11 bases spanning the gap. The whole variable domain, filled in from reference TRBV5-8 and TRBJ2-7, reads EAGVTQSPTHLIKTRGQQATLRCSPISGHTSVYWYQQALGLGLQFLLWYDEGEERNRGNFPPRFSGRQFPNYSSELNVNALELEDSALYLCASSSRVAEQYFGPGTRLTVT.

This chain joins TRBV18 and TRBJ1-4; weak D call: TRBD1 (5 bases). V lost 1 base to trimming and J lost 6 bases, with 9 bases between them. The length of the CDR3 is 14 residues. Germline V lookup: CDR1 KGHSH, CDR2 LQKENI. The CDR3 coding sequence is TGTGCCAGCTCACCACAGGGGAGGGATGAAAAACTGTTTTTT. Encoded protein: CASSPQGRDEKLFF.

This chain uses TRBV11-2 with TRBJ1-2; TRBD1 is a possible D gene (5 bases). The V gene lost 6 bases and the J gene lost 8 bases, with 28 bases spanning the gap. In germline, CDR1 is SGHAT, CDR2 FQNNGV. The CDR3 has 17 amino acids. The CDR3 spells CASSYSRTSGPGIGYTF. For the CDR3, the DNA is TGTGCCAGCAGTTACAGCAGGACTTCGGGGCCGGGGATCGGCTACACCTTC.

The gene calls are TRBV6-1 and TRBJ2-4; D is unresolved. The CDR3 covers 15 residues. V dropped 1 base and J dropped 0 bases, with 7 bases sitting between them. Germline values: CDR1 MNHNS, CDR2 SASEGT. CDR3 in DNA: TGTGCCAGCAGTGAAGGGCCAGTAGCCAAAAACATTCAGTACTTC. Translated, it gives CASSEGPVAKNIQYF.

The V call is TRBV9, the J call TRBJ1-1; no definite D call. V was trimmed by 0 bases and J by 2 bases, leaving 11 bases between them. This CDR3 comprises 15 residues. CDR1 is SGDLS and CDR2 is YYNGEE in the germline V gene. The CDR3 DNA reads TGTGCCAGCAGCGTAGCTCAGGCGGGAAACACTGAAGCTTTCTTT. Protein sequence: CASSVAQAGNTEAFF. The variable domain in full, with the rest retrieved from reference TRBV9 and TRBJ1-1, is DSGVTQTPKHLITATGQRVTLRCSPRSGDLSVYWYQQSLDQGLQFLIQYYNGEERAKGNILERFSAQQFPDLHSELNLSSLELGDSALYFCASSVAQAGNTEAFFGQGTRLTVV.

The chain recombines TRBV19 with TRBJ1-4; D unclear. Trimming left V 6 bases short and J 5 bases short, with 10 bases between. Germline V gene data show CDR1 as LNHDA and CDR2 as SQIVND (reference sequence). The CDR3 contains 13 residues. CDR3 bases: TGTGCCAGTAGCGGACCCGGGAATGAAAAACTGTTTTTT. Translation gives CASSGPGNEKLFF.

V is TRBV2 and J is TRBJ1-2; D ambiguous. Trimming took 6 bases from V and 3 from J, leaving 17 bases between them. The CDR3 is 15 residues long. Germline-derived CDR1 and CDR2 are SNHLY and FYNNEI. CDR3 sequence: CASSVLTGRDYGYTF. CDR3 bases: TGTGCCAGCAGCGTTTTAACGGGGAGGGACTATGGCTACACCTTC.

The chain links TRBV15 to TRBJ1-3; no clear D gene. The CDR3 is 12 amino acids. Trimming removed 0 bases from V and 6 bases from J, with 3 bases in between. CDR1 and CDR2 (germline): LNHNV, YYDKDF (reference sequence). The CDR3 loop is CATSRDENTIYF. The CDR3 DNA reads TGTGCCACCAGCAGAGATGAAAACACCATATATTTT.

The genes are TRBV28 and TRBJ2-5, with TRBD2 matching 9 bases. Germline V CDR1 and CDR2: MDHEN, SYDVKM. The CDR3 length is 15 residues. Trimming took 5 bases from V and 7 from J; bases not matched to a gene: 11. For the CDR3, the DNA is TGTGCCAGCAGTGGACCGGGACTAGCTGGTGGGACCCAGTACTTC. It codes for CASSGPGLAGGTQYF.

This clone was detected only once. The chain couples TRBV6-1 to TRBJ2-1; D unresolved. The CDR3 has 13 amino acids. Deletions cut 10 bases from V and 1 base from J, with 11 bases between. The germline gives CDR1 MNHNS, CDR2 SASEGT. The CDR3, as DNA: TGTGCCACCCTCCGGGCATCCTACAATGAGCAGTTCTTC. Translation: CATLRASYNEQFF.

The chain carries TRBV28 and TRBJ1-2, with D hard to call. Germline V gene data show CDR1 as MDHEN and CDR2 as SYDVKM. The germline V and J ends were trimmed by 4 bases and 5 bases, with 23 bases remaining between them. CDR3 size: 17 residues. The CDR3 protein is CASSSESAPGYRYGYTF. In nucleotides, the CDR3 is TGTGCCAGCAGTTCCGAGTCTGCCCCGGGGTATCGATATGGCTACACCTTC.

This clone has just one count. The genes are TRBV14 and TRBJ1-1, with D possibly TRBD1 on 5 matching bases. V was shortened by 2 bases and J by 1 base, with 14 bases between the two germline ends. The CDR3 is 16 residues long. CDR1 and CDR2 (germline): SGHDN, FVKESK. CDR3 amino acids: CASSQRLGVANTEAFF. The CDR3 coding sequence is TGTGCCAGCAGCCAACGGTTGGGGGTCGCGAACACTGAAGCTTTCTTT.

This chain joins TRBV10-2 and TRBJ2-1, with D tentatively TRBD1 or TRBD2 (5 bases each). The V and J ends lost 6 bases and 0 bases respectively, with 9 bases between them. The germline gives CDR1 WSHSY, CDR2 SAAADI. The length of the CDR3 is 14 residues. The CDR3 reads CASREGYSYNEQFF. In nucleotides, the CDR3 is TGCGCCAGCAGAGAGGGGTACTCCTACAATGAGCAGTTCTTC.

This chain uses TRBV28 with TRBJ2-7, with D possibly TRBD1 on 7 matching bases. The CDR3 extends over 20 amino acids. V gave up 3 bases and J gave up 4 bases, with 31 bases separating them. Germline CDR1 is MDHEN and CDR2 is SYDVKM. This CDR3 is CASSLLILKGGGALPYEQYF. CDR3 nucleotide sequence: TGTGCCAGCAGTTTGTTGATTTTAAAAGGGGGCGGGGCGCTTCCTTACGAGCAGTACTTC.

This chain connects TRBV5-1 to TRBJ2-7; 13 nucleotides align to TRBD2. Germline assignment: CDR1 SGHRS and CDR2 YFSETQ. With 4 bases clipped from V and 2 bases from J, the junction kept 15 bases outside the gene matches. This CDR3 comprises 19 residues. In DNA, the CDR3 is TGCGCCAGCAGCCTCAGCGGGGCGACTAGCGGGAGGAACGCCTACGAGCAGTACTTC. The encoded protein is CASSLSGATSGRNAYEQYF.

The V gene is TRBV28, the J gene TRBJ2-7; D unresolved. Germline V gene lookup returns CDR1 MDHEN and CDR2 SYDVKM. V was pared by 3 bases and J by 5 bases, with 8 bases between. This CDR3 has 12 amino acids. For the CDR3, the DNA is TGTGCCAGCAGTTTTGGACCCAACGAGCAGTACTTC. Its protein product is CASSFGPNEQYF.

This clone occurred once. The CDR3 coding sequence is TGCGCCAGCAGCTTAGCTTTGGTGGAGACCCAGTACTTC. Translated: CASSLALVETQYF. This chain connects TRBV5-1 to TRBJ2-5; D is uncertain. Germline lookup yields CDR1 SGHRS and CDR2 YFSETQ. V lost 2 bases and J 5 bases, leaving 10 bases between the germline ends. The CDR3 runs to 13 residues.

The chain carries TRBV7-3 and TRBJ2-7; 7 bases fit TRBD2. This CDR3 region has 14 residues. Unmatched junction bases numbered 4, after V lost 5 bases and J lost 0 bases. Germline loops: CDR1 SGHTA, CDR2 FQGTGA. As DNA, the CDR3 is TGTGCCAGCAGCCCTAGCGGATCCTCCTACGAGCAGTACTTC. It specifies CASSPSGSSYEQYF.

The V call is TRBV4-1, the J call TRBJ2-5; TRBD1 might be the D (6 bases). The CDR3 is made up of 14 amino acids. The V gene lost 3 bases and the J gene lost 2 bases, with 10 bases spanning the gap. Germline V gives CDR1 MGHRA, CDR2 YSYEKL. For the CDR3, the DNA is TGCGCCAGCAGCCATAGGGGGATTCAAGAGACCCAGTACTTC. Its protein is CASSHRGIQETQYF.

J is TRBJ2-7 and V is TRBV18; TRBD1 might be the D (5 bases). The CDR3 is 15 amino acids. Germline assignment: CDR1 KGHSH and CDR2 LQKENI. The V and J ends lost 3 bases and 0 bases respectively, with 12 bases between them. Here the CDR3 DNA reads TGTGCCAGCTCACCGGGCATTAGGGGCTCCTACGAGCAGTACTTC. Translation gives CASSPGIRGSYEQYF.

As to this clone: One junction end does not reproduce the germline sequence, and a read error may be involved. The CDR3 DNA sequence: TGCAGTGCTAGAGATCTTGGACATATGATCTTC. Protein sequence: CSARDLGHMIF. The chain carries TRBV20-1 and TRBJ2-1; D perhaps matches TRBD1 (5 bases). Per the germline V gene, CDR1 is DFQATT and CDR2 is SNEGSKA (reference sequence). The CDR3 extends over 11 amino acids.

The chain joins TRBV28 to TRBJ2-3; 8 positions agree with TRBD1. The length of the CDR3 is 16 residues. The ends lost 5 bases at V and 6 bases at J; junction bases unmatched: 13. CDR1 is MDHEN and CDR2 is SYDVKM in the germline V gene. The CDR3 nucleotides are TGTGCCAGCAGTCCGATGGGGGACAGGCCTCGGGATACGCAGTATTTT. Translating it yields CASSPMGDRPRDTQYF.

The CDR3 DNA reads as TGTGCCGCCCAGGCCTCAAGTGAGCAGTTCTTC. Its protein product is CAAQASSEQFF. The chain is built from TRBV7-9 and TRBJ2-1; D gene unclear. Germline CDR1 reads SEHNR; CDR2 reads FQNEAQ (reference sequence). The CDR3 length is 11 residues. Trimming removed 11 bases from V and 9 bases from J, with 14 bases in between.

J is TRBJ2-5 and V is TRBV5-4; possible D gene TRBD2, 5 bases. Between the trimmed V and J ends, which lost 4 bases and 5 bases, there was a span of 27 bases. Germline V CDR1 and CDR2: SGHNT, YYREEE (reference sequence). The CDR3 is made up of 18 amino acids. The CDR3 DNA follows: TGTGCCAGCAGCCCTTCCTTGAGGGTCAGCGGTGATGGTGAGACCCAGTACTTC. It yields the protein CASSPSLRVSGDGETQYF.

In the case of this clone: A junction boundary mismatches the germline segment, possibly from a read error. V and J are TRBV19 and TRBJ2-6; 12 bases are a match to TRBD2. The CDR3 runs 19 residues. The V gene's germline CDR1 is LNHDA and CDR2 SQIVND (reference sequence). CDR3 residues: CASSVEASGRVAGANVLTF. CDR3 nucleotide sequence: TGTGCCAGTAGTGTAGAGGCTAGCGGGAGGGTGGCTGGGGCCAACGTCCTGACTTTC. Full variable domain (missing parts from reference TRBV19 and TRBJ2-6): DGGITQSPKYLFRKEGQNVTLSCEQNLNHDAMYWYRQDPGQGLRLIYYSQIVNDFQKGDIAEGYSVSREKKESFPLTVTSAQKNPTAFYLCASSVEASGRVAGANVLTFGAGSRLTVL.

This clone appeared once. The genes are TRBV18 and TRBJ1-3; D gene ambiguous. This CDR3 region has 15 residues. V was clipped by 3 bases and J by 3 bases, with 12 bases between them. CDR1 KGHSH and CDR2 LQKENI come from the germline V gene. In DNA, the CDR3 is TGTGCCAGCTCACCTTCAGTGGAGCATGGAAACACCATATATTTT. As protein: CASSPSVEHGNTIYF.

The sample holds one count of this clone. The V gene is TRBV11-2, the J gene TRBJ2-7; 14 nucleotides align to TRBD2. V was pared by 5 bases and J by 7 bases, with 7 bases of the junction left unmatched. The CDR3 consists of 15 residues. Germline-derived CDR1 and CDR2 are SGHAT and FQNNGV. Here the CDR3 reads CASSPRTSGRKEQYF. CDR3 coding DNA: TGTGCCAGCAGCCCCCGGACTAGCGGGAGGAAGGAGCAGTACTTC.

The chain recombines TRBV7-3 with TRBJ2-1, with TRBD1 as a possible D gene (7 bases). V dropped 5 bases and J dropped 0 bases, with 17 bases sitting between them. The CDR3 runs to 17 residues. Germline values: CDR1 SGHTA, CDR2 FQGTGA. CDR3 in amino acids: CASSLYRGLHSYNEQFF. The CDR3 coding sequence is TGTGCCAGCAGCCTATACAGGGGACTTCACTCCTACAATGAGCAGTTCTTC.